Below are 23 T cell receptor beta chains sequenced from a single sample in a study of shared clonotypes between healthy human individuals. TCRdb keeps only in-frame clones here, not all; method: immunoSEQ multiplex PCR. Here the sample spans 1,100,000 or so clones, about 84% being singletons. The sequenced sample was memory CD4+ T cells from PBMCs. Indicated subset: CD45RA-negative fraction. All receptors come from a man between 18 and 29 years old in good health. Some clones in this sample may be carry-over from other donors' samples.

The chain links TRBV6-1 to TRBJ2-7; D is perhaps TRBD1 (5 bases). V shed 8 bases and J shed 5 bases, with 22 bases lying between them. The CDR3 has 15 residues. Germline values: CDR1 MNHNS, CDR2 SASEGT. CDR3 DNA sequence: TGTGCCAGCTGGGGTAGGGGTGTGTCAGGAGACGAGCAGTACTTC. It yields the protein CASWGRGVSGDEQYF.

The chain employs TRBV6-5 and TRBJ1-5; D gene unclear. The germline gives CDR1 MNHEY, CDR2 SVGAGI. This CDR3 is 12 amino acids long. V shed 5 bases and J shed 3 bases, with 5 bases lying between them. The CDR3 sequence is CASSRPNQPQHF. The CDR3 DNA follows: TGTGCCAGCAGTCGACCCAATCAGCCCCAGCATTTT.

The chain couples TRBV28 to TRBJ1-2, with 7 bases fitting TRBD1. Per germline, CDR1 MDHEN and CDR2 SYDVKM. This CDR3 spans 16 amino acids. V trimming: 7 bases; J trimming: 6 bases; junction bases outside the gene matches: 17. CDR3 amino acids: CASTLRGNRGRHGYTF. The CDR3 nucleotides are TGTGCCAGCACTCTCCGGGGCAACAGGGGTCGGCATGGCTACACCTTC.

The rearrangement joins TRBV11-3 to TRBJ2-2; 8 nucleotides line up with TRBD1. CDR1 and CDR2 from the germline V gene are SGHNT and YENEEA. Trimming at V came to 8 bases and at J to 3 bases, leaving 5 bases not matched to a gene. The CDR3 has 14 residues. In DNA, the CDR3 is TGTGCCAGCCAGTCAGGGGGCGACACCGGGGAGCTGTTTTTT. Translated: CASQSGGDTGELFF.

V gene TRBV5-1 combines with J gene TRBJ1-1; 9 nucleotides align to TRBD1. Germline CDR1 and CDR2: SGHRS and YFSETQ. The CDR3 is 14 residues long. Trimming cost V 6 bases and J 4 bases; bases outside gene matches: 7. The CDR3 sequence is CASNSGQGGTEAFF. CDR3 nucleotides: TGCGCCAGCAATTCGGGACAGGGAGGCACTGAAGCTTTCTTT.

The chain carries TRBV28 and TRBJ2-7; 11 bases fit TRBD1. V shed 8 bases, J shed 8 bases, and the junction held 8 bases outside the gene matches. The CDR3 loop spans 13 amino acids. Germline lookup yields CDR1 MDHEN and CDR2 SYDVKM. This CDR3 reads CASDRDRGEQQYF. The CDR3 DNA reads as TGTGCCAGCGACCGGGACAGGGGGGAACAGCAGTACTTC. The full variable domain, completed using reference TRBV28 and TRBJ2-7, is DVKVTQSSRYLVKRTGEKVFLECVQDMDHENMFWYRQDPGLGLRLIYFSYDVKMKEKGDIPEGYSVSREKKERFSLILESASTNQTSMYLCASDRDRGEQQYFGPGTRLTVT.

In this sample, this clone turned up once. The chain uses TRBV20-1 and TRBJ2-7; D not certain. CDR1 and CDR2 (germline): DFQATT, SNEGSKA (reference sequence). The CDR3 runs 11 residues. V was pared by 2 bases and J by 3 bases, with 5 bases between. CDR3 sequence: CSARSGYEQYF. CDR3 DNA sequence: TGCAGTGCTAGATCAGGCTACGAGCAGTACTTC.

Comment on this clone: A read error may be the cause here, since a much bigger clone is one base away. The same CDR3 also results from other DNA sequences found in this sample. The chain has TRBV7-3 and TRBJ1-5; D uncertain. This CDR3 is built from 13 residues. V lost 1 base and J 1 base, leaving 2 bases between the germline ends. The germline V gene has CDR1 SGHTA and CDR2 FQGTGA. DNA for the CDR3: TGTGCCAGCAGCTTAAACAGCAATCAGCCCCAGCATTTT. Translating gives CASSLNSNQPQHF.

This clone was observed a handful of times. J is TRBJ1-5 and V is TRBV19; unclear D gene. The CDR3 loop spans 15 amino acids. Trimming took 0 bases from V and 6 from J, leaving 12 bases between them. Germline V gene data show CDR1 as LNHDA and CDR2 as SQIVND (reference sequence). The CDR3 reads CASSIEGLGSQPQHF. In DNA, the CDR3 is TGTGCCAGTAGTATAGAGGGCCTCGGCAGTCAGCCCCAGCATTTT.

The chain employs TRBV6-5 and TRBJ2-1, with 15 bases lining up with TRBD2. The CDR3 loop spans 16 amino acids. The germline CDR1 and CDR2 sequences are MNHEY and SVGAGI. Trimming at V came to 0 bases and at J to 8 bases, leaving 2 bases not matched to a gene. CDR3 in amino acids: CASSYSRTSGRDEQFF. The CDR3 DNA follows: TGTGCCAGCAGTTACTCGAGGACTAGCGGGAGGGATGAGCAGTTCTTC.

This sequence joins TRBV7-2 and TRBJ2-3; the match to TRBD2 covers 12 bases. The trim removed 4 bases at V and 0 bases at J, leaving 2 bases unmatched. Germline CDR1 reads SGHTA; CDR2 reads FQGNSA. CDR3 size: 16 residues. CDR3 bases: TGTGCCAGCAGCTCAGGACTAGCGGGGAGCACAGATACGCAGTATTTT. Translation: CASSSGLAGSTDTQYF.

The chain employs TRBV2 and TRBJ2-7; 12 bases are a match to TRBD1. The germline CDR1 and CDR2 sequences are SNHLY and FYNNEI. The CDR3 contains 12 residues. The V and J ends lost 6 bases and 11 bases, in that order; junction bases with no gene match: 5. DNA for the CDR3: TGTGCCAGCAGGGGACAGGGGGCTCACGAGTACTTC. Encoded protein: CASRGQGAHEYF.

DNA of the CDR3: TGTGCCAGCAGTCACCGGGACAGAGGACTAGCGCGATACGAGCAGTACTTC. It translates to CASSHRDRGLARYEQYF. This rearrangement joins TRBV7-2 to TRBJ2-7, with TRBD2 matching over 9 bases. The CDR3 runs to 17 residues. The V gene end was trimmed by 6 bases and the J gene end by 4 bases; junction bases not matched to a gene: 16. CDR1 and CDR2 (germline): SGHTA, FQGNSA.

CDR3 sequence: CASSLGQGAMGGANVLTF. CDR3 nucleotide sequence: TGTGCCAGCAGCTTGGGACAGGGGGCGATGGGTGGGGCCAACGTCCTGACTTTC. The rearrangement links TRBV13 to TRBJ2-6; TRBD1 agrees at 12 bases. Unmatched junction bases numbered 6, after V lost 3 bases and J lost 3 bases. The CDR3 extends over 18 amino acids. Germline V gene sequence: CDR1 PRHDT, CDR2 FYEKMQ (reference sequence).

The CDR3 protein is CASSGGGQGTEQYF. CDR3 coding DNA: TGTGCCAGCAGCGGGGGGGGACAGGGGACCGAGCAGTACTTC. This rearrangement joins TRBV2 to TRBJ2-7; 10 bases match TRBD1. Germline CDR1 SNHLY, CDR2 FYNNEI. The CDR3 is 14 amino acids. J gave up 6 bases and V 6 bases, and 8 bases lay outside the gene matches.

This chain links TRBV7-9 with TRBJ1-4; TRBD1 aligns across 7 bases. J lost 10 bases, V lost 0 bases, and 11 bases had no gene match. This CDR3 region has 16 residues. The germline V gene has CDR1 SEHNR and CDR2 FQNEAQ (reference sequence). CDR3 amino acids: CASSLAPRDSTGKLFF. The DNA of the CDR3 is TGTGCCAGCAGCTTAGCGCCAAGGGACAGCACTGGAAAACTGTTTTTT.

V usage is TRBV2 and J usage is TRBJ2-1; 12 positions match TRBD2. Trimming removed 4 bases from V and 7 bases from J; junction bases left unmatched: 5. Per the germline V gene, CDR1 is SNHLY and CDR2 is FYNNEI. The length of the CDR3 is 15 residues. The CDR3 bases are TGTGCCAGCAGTGTTGGACTAGCGGGATTGAATGAGCAGTTCTTC. This gives the protein CASSVGLAGLNEQFF.

V and J are TRBV27 and TRBJ1-5; 8 positions match TRBD1. V shed 4 bases and J 6 bases; nucleotides not matched to a gene: 8. The CDR3 spans 15 residues. Germline loops: CDR1 MNHEY, CDR2 SMNVEV (reference sequence). The CDR3 is CASSSAGGWGQPQHF. The DNA of the CDR3 is TGTGCCAGCAGTTCCGCAGGGGGCTGGGGTCAGCCCCAGCATTTT.

This clone was seen more than once but under ten times. CDR3 region: CAGARGNYGYTF. In DNA form, the CDR3 reads TGTGCCGGTGCAAGGGGGAACTATGGCTACACCTTC. The V and J genes are TRBV11-2 and TRBJ1-2; a weak D match, TRBD1 (6 bases). This CDR3 contains 12 residues. Germline CDR1 and CDR2: SGHAT and FQNNGV. V lost 11 bases and J 2 bases, leaving 12 bases between the germline ends.

This chain joins TRBV4-3 and TRBJ1-2; D unclear. This CDR3 region has 16 residues. Germline values: CDR1 LGHNA, CDR2 YSLEER. V dropped 3 bases and J dropped 4 bases, with 18 bases sitting between them. CDR3: CASSQSTRAELYGYTF. The CDR3 DNA reads TGCGCCAGCAGCCAGTCAACCCGGGCGGAACTCTATGGCTACACCTTC.

The chain combines TRBV15 with TRBJ1-5; D possibly corresponds to TRBD1 (5 bases). The V end was cut by 1 base, the J end by 2 bases, with 12 bases between. Germline-derived CDR1 and CDR2 are LNHNV and YYDKDF (reference sequence). The CDR3 runs to 16 residues. Here the CDR3 DNA reads TGTGCCACCAGCAGAGCGGGGGAGGCCGGCAATCAGCCCCAGCATTTT. This codes for CATSRAGEAGNQPQHF.

V usage is TRBV4-3 and J usage is TRBJ2-2, with 10 bases aligning to TRBD1. V was pared by 5 bases and J by 6 bases, with 6 bases of the junction left unmatched. This CDR3 spans 15 amino acids. Germline V lookup: CDR1 LGHNA, CDR2 YSLEER. The DNA of the CDR3 is TGCGCCAGCAGCTTCGACAGGGGGCGCGCCGGGGAGCTGTTTTTT. Translation: CASSFDRGRAGELFF.

The chain has TRBV7-2 and TRBJ2-7; D not certain. Trimming cost V 4 bases and J 5 bases, with 15 bases left between them. Per the germline V gene, CDR1 is SGHTA and CDR2 is FQGNSA. The CDR3 has 14 amino acids. DNA of the CDR3: TGTGCCAGCAGCTGGCGGTGGCCGCTTGACGAGCAGTACTTC. Translated, it gives CASSWRWPLDEQYF.